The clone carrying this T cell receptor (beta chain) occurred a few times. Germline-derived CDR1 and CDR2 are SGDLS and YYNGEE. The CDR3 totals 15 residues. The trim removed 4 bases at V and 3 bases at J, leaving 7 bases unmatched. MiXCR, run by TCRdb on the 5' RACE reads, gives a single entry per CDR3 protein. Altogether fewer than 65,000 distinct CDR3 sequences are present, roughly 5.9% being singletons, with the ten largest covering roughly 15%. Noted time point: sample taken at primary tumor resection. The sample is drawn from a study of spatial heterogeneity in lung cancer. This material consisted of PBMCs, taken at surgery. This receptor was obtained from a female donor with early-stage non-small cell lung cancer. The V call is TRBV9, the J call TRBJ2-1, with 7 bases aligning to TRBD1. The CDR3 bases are TGTGCCAGCAGCCCCGACAGGGTTGTCTACAATGAGCAGTTCTTC. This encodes CASSPDRVVYNEQFF. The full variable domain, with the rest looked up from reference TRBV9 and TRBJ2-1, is DSGVTQTPKHLITATGQRVTLRCSPRSGDLSVYWYQQSLDQGLQFLIQYYNGEERAKGNILERFSAQQFPDLHSELNLSSLELGDSALYFCASSPDRVVYNEQFFGPGTRLTVL.